The entry below gives a single T cell receptor beta chain sequence along with its context. The sample originates from a study of T cell responses to AZD1222 COVID-19 vaccine. Libraries were prepared by immunoSEQ multiplex PCR; TCRdb keeps only in-frame clonotypes and omits some of them. The sample consists of around 96,000 clones, approximately 90% of them appearing once. This CDR3 spans 14 amino acids. Germline lookup yields CDR1 MGHRA and CDR2 YSYEKL. Trimming cost V 1 base and J 6 bases, with 10 bases left between them. The sample in question was peripheral blood, obtained on day 0 of AZD1222 vaccination. The sequence derives from an adult in good health. This chain joins TRBV4-1 and TRBJ1-5; no definite D call. This chain's CDR3 is CASSQVFGSQPQHF. Written as DNA, the CDR3 is TGCGCCAGCAGCCAAGTATTCGGGAGTCAGCCCCAGCATTTT.